This TCR beta chain is from a study of cytomegalovirus exposure and HLA in healthy donors. Background on the study: Both the 120 or so validation repertoires and the approximately 700 first-cohort repertoires used the same platform, as reported by a later analysis.

Libraries were prepared by immunoSEQ multiplex PCR; TCRdb keeps only in-frame clonotypes and omits some of them. Altogether about 180,000 clones are present, around 85% being singletons, with the ten largest covering around a sixth. From the 120-subject validation cohort, which was separate from the roughly 700-subject first cohort, the donors were drawn. Study-wide points: Subsequent analysis revealed that first-cohort TCR clusters tended to co-occur in the 110 or so validation repertoires. Altogether, 160 or so TCR beta chains were recorded as cytomegalovirus-associated.

In the case of this clone: Its antigen is undetermined.

Germline-derived CDR1 and CDR2 are MNHEY and SMNVEV (reference sequence). The ends were cut back, 8 bases at V and 3 bases at J, with 15 bases in the middle. This CDR3 has 14 residues. The rearrangement links TRBV27 to TRBJ2-3, with D perhaps matching TRBD2 (7 bases). This receptor was taken from a man between 18 and 35 years old in good health and CMV-seropositive. Sequencing was done on a sample of PBMCs. CDR3 bases: TGTGCCAGCGGCGCCGGGGGGCAGACAGATACGCAGTATTTT. It translates to CASGAGGQTDTQYF.